The T cell receptor (beta chain) under discussion was sequenced for a study of T-cell reconstitution after alpha-beta-depleted transplantation in children. The V end was cut by 6 bases, the J end by 5 bases, with 14 bases between. Per germline, CDR1 ENHRY and CDR2 SYGVKD. The CDR3 is made up of 13 amino acids. Of note for this clonotype: Possible read error: a much larger clone is one base away. The conserved closing phenylalanine or tryptophan is absent in this CDR3, likely reflecting a read error.

Molecular barcoding with unique molecular identifiers was used for the TCRbeta library. TCRdb reprocessed the PCR reads via MiXCR and lists one record per CDR3 protein. This table holds 95,000 to 120,000 distinct CDR3 sequences, almost 6.5% found once. This specimen was PBMCs, mostly from graft donor cells, taken 360 days after TCRalphabeta/CD19-depleted stem cell transplant. This TCR derives from a male patient aged 2-9 years who had a stem cell transplant for acute lymphoblastic leukemia, so the T cells may come from the graft donor. The rearrangement joins TRBV10-3 to TRBJ2-7, with D possibly matching TRBD2 (6 bases). The CDR3 spells CAIRVGGYNEQYL. The CDR3 DNA reads TGTGCCATCAGGGTGGGGGGTTACAACGAGCAGTACTTA.